The sample holds many counts of the clone carrying this TCR beta chain. Its antigen is currently unknown. These data are taken from a study of read filtering for tumor transcriptome and immune sequencing. Study-wide background: Per sample, TCR-region reads ranged about 3.5 to 11 million by IR-seq, about 85 to 1,400 by RNA-seq. General study findings and limits: RNA-seq captured clonotypes less deeply and reliably than IR-seq. IR-seq and RNA-seq agreed better without single-read clonotypes.

Molecular barcoded adaptors covering alpha/delta and beta/gamma chains were used on roughly 400 ng RNA. Each CDR3 protein gets one entry after TCRdb re-called the reads with MiXCR. The table lists 57,000 or so distinct CDR3 sequences, around 21% of them singletons. V lost 4 bases and J 7 bases, leaving 15 bases between the germline ends. Germline CDR1 is SGHRS and CDR2 is YFSETQ. The CDR3 consists of 14 residues. This TCR was sampled from a donor older than 35 with multiple myeloma. The chain combines TRBV5-1 with TRBJ2-1; D is possibly TRBD2 (7 bases). The sample consisted of a population of CD138-negative cells sorted from bone marrow. CDR3 loop: CASSPLGGPNEQFF. In nucleotides, the CDR3 is TGCGCCAGCAGCCCTCTGGGGGGGCCGAATGAGCAGTTCTTC.